This T cell receptor beta chain was obtained from a study of blood T cell repertoires in COVID-19 (dated by TCRdb to the early 2020s). In the study overall: The collaborator samples originated in the United States, Italy and Spain and spanned the acute and convalescent phases of COVID-19. The prospective study material was composed of cDNA or gDNA derived from T cells, B-cell-depleted T cells, or PBMCs. Deeply sampled blood TCRbeta repertoires from subjects exposed to, actively infected with, or recovered from COVID-19 were included in the dataset. The repertoires were released in a freely available public database meant as a resource for research on the immune response to SARS-CoV-2. Samples were obtained from the ongoing ImmuneRACE study (first 160 participants) and from some 1,300 subjects provided by 6 global collaborators. A de-identified subject ID, COVID-19 status, age in years and sex were almost always included in the sample metadata. Where available, HLA class I and class II types were obtained from metadata supplied by the sample provider rather than from assay-based typing.

This clone was found a few times. No antigen is known for it. No per-base quality is available; no much larger clone lies one base away. The immunoSEQ Assay, a bias-controlled multiplex PCR, was used to amplify TCRbeta CDR3 regions from genomic DNA. In the paper's pipeline: The number of nucleated cells in each sample was estimated by amplification of reference gene primers within the assay. To quantify the absolute abundance of each unique TCRbeta CDR3 rearrangement, sequence reads were collapsed and filtered. For each sample, productive Simpson clonality was calculated as the square root of Simpson's diversity index across productive rearrangements. TCRdb mirrors the immuneACCESS table, restricted to in-frame sequences. Some clones are absent from its copies; in checked studies, under half trace to an unresolved V gene, and the reason for the others is unknown. Clone size and the V and J calls come from that table; the DNA yielded D and trimming. This sample comprises approximately 260,000 clones, 82% of them detected only once. The top ten constitute around 12% of the sample.

Each collaborating institution followed its own protocols to collect whole blood in K2EDTA tubes. For TCRbeta analysis, collaborators shipped samples in one of three forms: frozen whole blood, isolated PBMCs, or DNA extracted from either of those sample types. General conclusions and limits of the study: The amount of clinical and demographic metadata varied by source and participant and was provided uncurated.

Spanning cysteine to phenylalanine, the CDR3 consists of 17 amino acids. Solely the CDR3 DNA is kept, with 51 bases framed from the first base. CDR1 and CDR2 are drawn from the germline V gene (reference sequence): LGHDT, YNNKEL. From V the trimming removes 4 bases and from J it removes 6 bases, while the gene matches leave 7 bases of the junction unaccounted for. The sample was peripheral blood. Recombination linked TRBV3-1 (or the pseudogene TRBV3-2) to TRBJ2-3; 16 bases in between match TRBD2. The TCR comes from a woman aged 55 to 70 with active or convalescent COVID-19. The nucleotide sequence reads TGTGCCAGCAGCCCCGGGACTAGCGGGGGGGCAACTGATACGCAGTATTTT. The resulting protein is CASSPGTSGGATDTQYF.